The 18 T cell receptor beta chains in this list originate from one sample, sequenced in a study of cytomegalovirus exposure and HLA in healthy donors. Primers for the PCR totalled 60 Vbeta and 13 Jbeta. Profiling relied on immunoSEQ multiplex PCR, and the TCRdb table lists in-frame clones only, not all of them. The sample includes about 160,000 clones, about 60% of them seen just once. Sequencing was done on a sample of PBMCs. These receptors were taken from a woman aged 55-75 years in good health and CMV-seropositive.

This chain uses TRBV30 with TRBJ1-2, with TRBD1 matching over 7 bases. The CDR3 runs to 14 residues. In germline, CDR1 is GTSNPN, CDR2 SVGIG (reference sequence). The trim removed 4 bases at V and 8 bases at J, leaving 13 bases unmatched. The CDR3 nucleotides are TGTGCCTGGATCTTGAAACCGGGACAGAGGGGCTACACCTTC. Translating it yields CAWILKPGQRGYTF.

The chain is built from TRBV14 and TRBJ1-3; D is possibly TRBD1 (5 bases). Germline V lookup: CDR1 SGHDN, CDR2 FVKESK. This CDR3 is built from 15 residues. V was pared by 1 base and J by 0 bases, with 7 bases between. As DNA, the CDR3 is TGTGCCAGCAGCCAAGTAGGGGCCTCTGGAAACACCATATATTTT. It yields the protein CASSQVGASGNTIYF.

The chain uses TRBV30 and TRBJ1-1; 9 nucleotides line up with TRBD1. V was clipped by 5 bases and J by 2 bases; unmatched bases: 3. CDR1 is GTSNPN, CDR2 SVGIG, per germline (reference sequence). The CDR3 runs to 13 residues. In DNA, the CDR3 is TGTGCCTGGGACAGGGGGACTAACACTGAAGCTTTCTTT. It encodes CAWDRGTNTEAFF. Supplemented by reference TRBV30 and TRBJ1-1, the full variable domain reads SQTIHQWPATLVQPVGSPLSLECTVEGTSNPNLYWYRQAAGRGLQLLFYSVGIGQISSEVPQNLSASRPQDRQFILSSKKLLLSDSGFYLCAWDRGTNTEAFFGQGTRLTVV.

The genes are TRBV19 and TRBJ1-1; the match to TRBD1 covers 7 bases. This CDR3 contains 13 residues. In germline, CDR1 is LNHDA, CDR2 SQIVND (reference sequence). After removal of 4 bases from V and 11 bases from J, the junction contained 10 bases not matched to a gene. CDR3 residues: CASSTMTGFHAFF. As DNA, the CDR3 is TGTGCCAGTAGTACAATGACAGGGTTTCACGCTTTCTTT.

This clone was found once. The CDR3 nucleotides are TGTGCCAGTAGTATAGATCGGGGGACAGATACGCAGTATTTT. Encoded protein: CASSIDRGTDTQYF. The chain uses TRBV19 and TRBJ2-3; D is possibly TRBD2 (6 bases). The V gene's germline CDR1 is LNHDA and CDR2 SQIVND (reference sequence). This CDR3 region has 14 residues. Deletions cut 0 bases from V and 3 bases from J, with 7 bases between.

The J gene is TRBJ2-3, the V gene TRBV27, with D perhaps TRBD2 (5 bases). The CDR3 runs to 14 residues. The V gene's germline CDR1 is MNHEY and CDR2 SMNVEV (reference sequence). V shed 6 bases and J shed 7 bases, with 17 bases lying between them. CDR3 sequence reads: CASRFTSASHTQYF. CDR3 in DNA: TGTGCCAGCAGATTTACTAGTGCTAGCCATACGCAGTATTTT.

In DNA, the CDR3 is TGTGCCAGCAGCCGAACTAGCGGGGGACTGGTTCAGTACTTC. Translated: CASSRTSGGLVQYF. The V and J genes are TRBV7-2 and TRBJ2-4; 11 nucleotides match TRBD2. The junction had 8 bases not matched to a gene; V was cut back by 5 bases and J by 11 bases. Germline V lookup: CDR1 SGHTA, CDR2 FQGNSA. This CDR3 region has 14 residues. The complete variable domain, with remaining parts taken from reference TRBV7-2 and TRBJ2-4, reads GAGVSQSPSNKVTEKGKDVELRCDPISGHTALYWYRQSLGQGLEFLIYFQGNSAPDKSGLPSDRFSAERTGGSVSTLTIQRTQQEDSAVYLCASSRTSGGLVQYFGAGTRLSVL.

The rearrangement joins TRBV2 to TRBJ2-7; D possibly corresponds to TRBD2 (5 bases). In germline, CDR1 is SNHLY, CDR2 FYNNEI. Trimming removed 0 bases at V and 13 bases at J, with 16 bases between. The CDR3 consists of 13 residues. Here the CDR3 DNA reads TGTGCCAGCAGTGAAGCGGAGGCTTCTCCTGAATACTTC. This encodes CASSEAEASPEYF.

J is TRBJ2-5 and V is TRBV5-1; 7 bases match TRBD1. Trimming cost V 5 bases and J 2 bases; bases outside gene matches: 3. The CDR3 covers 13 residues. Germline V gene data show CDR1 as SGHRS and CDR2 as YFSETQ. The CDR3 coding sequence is TGCGCCAGCAGAAGACAGGGACAAGAGACCCAGTACTTC. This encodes CASRRQGQETQYF.

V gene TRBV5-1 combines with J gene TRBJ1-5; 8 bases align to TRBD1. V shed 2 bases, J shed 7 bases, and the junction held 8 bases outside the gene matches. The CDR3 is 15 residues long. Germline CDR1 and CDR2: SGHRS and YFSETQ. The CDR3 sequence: CASSLLRTGHQPQHF. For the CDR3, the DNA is TGCGCCAGCAGCTTATTACGGACAGGGCACCAGCCCCAGCATTTT.

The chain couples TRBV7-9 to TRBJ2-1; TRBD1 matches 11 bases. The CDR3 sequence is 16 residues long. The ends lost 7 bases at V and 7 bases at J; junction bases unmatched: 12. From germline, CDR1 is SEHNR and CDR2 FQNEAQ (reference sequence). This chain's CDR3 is CASNPRTGGRMNEQFF. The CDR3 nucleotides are TGTGCCAGCAACCCCCGGACAGGGGGCAGAATGAATGAGCAGTTCTTC.

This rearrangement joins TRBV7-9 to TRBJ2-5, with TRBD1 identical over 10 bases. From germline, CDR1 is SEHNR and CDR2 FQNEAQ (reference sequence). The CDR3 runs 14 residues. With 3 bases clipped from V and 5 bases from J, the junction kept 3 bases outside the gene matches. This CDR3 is CASSFQDRGETQYF. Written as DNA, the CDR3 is TGTGCCAGCAGCTTTCAGGACAGGGGGGAGACCCAGTACTTC. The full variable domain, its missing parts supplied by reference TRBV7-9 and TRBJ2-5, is DTGVSQNPRHKITKRGQNVTFRCDPISEHNRLYWYRQTLGQGPEFLTYFQNEAQLEKSRLLSDRFSAERPKGSFSTLEIQRTEQGDSAMYLCASSFQDRGETQYFGPGTRLLVL.

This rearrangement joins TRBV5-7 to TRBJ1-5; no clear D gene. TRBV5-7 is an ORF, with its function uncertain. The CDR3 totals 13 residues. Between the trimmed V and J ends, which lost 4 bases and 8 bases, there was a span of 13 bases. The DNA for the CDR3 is TGTGCCAGCAGCATGTCGGTCGTGGAGCCCCAGCATTTT. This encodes CASSMSVVEPQHF.

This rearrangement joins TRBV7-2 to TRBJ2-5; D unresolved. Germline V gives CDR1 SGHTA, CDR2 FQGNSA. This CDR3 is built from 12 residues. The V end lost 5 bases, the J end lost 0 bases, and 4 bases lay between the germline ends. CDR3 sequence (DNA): TGTGCCAGCAGCCGGTACCAAGAGACCCAGTACTTC. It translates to CASSRYQETQYF.

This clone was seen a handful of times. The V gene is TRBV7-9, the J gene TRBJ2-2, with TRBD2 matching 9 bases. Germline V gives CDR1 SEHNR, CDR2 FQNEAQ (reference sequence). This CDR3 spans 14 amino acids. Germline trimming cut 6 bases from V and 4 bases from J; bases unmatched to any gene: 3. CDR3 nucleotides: TGTGCCAGCAGGCCTAGCGGGACCACCGGGGAGCTGTTTTTT. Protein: CASRPSGTTGELFF.

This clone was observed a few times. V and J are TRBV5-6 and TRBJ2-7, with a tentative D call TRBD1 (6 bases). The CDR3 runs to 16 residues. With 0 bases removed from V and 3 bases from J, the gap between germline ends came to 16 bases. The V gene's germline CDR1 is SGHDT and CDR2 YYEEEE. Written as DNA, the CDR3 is TGTGCCAGCAGCTTGGAGAGAGGGGGAAGCTACTACGAGCAGTACTTC. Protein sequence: CASSLERGGSYYEQYF.

The CDR3 DNA is TGTGCCAGCTCTGGGAGAAGAGGAGCTTTCTTT. Protein sequence: CASSGRRGAFF. This chain connects TRBV6-1 to TRBJ1-1; the D is unclear. CDR1 is MNHNS, CDR2 SASEGT, per germline. This CDR3 contains 11 residues. V shed 8 bases and J shed 10 bases, with 14 bases lying between them.

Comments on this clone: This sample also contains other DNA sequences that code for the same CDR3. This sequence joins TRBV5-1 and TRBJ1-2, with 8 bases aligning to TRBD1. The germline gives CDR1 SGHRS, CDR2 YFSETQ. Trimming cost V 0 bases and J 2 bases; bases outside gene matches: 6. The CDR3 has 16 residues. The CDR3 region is CASSLATGTGNYGYTF. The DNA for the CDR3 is TGCGCCAGCAGCTTGGCCACCGGGACAGGAAACTATGGCTACACCTTC.